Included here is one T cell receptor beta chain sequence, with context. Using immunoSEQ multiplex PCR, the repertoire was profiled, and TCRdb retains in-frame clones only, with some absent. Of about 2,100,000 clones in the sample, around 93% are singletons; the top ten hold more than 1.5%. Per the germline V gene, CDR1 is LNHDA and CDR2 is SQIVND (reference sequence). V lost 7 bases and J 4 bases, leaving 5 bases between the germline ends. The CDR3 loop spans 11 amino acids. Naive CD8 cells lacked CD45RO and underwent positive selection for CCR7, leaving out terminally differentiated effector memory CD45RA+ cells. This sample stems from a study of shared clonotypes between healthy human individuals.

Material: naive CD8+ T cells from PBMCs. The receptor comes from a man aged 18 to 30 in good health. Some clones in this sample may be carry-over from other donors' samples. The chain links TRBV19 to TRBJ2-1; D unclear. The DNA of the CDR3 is TGTGCCAGTACAGGTTACAATGAGCAGTTCTTC. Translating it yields CASTGYNEQFF.